This entry lists 32 T cell receptor beta chains sequenced from one sample in a study of blood T cell repertoires in COVID-19. Generated by immunoSEQ multiplex PCR, the TCRdb table keeps only in-frame clones and is missing some. Here the sample spans under 300,000 clones, less than 85% being singletons. Sequencing was carried out using peripheral blood. These TCRs come from an elderly woman with active or convalescent COVID-19.

This clone was observed a few times. The chain combines TRBV15 with TRBJ1-4, with a tentative D call TRBD1 (6 bases). The length of the CDR3 is 16 residues. Trimming took 0 bases from V and 4 from J, leaving 12 bases between them. Per the germline V gene, CDR1 is LNHNV and CDR2 is YYDKDF (reference sequence). The CDR3 nucleotides read TGTGCCACCAGCAGAGACGGGACAACGGGTAATGAAAAACTGTTTTTT. Its protein is CATSRDGTTGNEKLFF.

The count of this clone is one. This rearrangement joins TRBV24-1 to TRBJ1-2, with 10 bases lining up with TRBD1. The V gene end was trimmed by 3 bases and the J gene end by 4 bases; junction bases not matched to a gene: 4. From germline, CDR1 is KGHDR and CDR2 SFDVKD. CDR3 length: 15 amino acids. The CDR3 DNA reads TGTGCCACCAGTGATCCGGGACAGGGGCTCTATGGCTACACCTTC. Translation gives CATSDPGQGLYGYTF.

This chain connects TRBV6-1 to TRBJ1-5; 7 bases are a match to TRBD1. From germline, CDR1 is MNHNS and CDR2 SASEGT. The CDR3 runs to 19 residues. Trimming at V came to 1 base and at J to 0 bases, leaving 12 bases not matched to a gene. The CDR3 reads CASSEGGGTPNYSNQPQHF. CDR3 nucleotides: TGTGCCAGCAGTGAAGGAGGGGGCACCCCTAATTATAGCAATCAGCCCCAGCATTTT.

The chain carries TRBV5-1 and TRBJ2-2, with a possible D match to TRBD2 (6 bases). CDR1 and CDR2 from the germline V gene are SGHRS and YFSETQ. This CDR3 is built from 15 residues. V dropped 4 bases and J dropped 4 bases, with 14 bases sitting between them. DNA for the CDR3: TGCGCCAGCAGCGTGGGACTCGGTGGCACCGGGGAGCTGTTTTTT. It yields the protein CASSVGLGGTGELFF.

This clone was seen only a few times. The gene calls are TRBV2 and TRBJ1-2; the D gene is possibly TRBD1 (5 bases). Germline V lookup: CDR1 SNHLY, CDR2 FYNNEI. The CDR3 runs 14 residues. The V end lost 6 bases, the J end lost 8 bases, and 19 bases lay between the germline ends. The CDR3 DNA follows: TGTGCCAGCAGAGGGGCAGGCCCCGTGGGAGGCTACACCTTC. Amino acids: CASRGAGPVGGYTF.

A word on this clone: The final CDR3 position lacks the conserved phenylalanine or tryptophan, pointing to a likely read error. The limits of the CDR3 on the DNA are not certain, so only TCRdb's listed CDR3 is given. This chain links TRBV28 with TRBJ1-2. CDR1 and CDR2 (germline): MDHEN, SYDVKM. The CDR3 is 12 residues long, counting both termini. CDR3 protein: CASSSLGRFAVL.

This chain joins TRBV11-2 and TRBJ2-5; D is ambiguous. The CDR3 has 13 residues. Trimming stripped 5 bases from V and 5 bases from J, with 12 bases between. Germline assignment: CDR1 SGHAT and CDR2 FQNNGV. The CDR3 DNA is TGTGCCAGCAGCCAATCTAGTGTCGAGACCCAGTACTTC. It specifies CASSQSSVETQYF.

The table lists this clone with a few counts. V usage is TRBV6-1 and J usage is TRBJ2-1, with 7 bases that match TRBD1. CDR1 is MNHNS, CDR2 SASEGT, per germline. V shed 3 bases, J shed 8 bases, and the junction held 10 bases outside the gene matches. The length of the CDR3 is 15 residues. The CDR3 sequence is CASSDEHRGGYEQFF. The CDR3 DNA reads as TGTGCCAGCAGTGACGAGCACAGGGGCGGCTATGAGCAGTTCTTC.

The rearrangement uses TRBV7-7 and TRBJ2-3; tentative D call: TRBD2 (6 bases). The CDR3 has 13 amino acids. V lost 0 bases and J 5 bases, leaving 6 bases between the germline ends. Germline CDR1 is SSHAT and CDR2 is FNYEAQ (reference sequence). This chain's CDR3 is CASSLAEGDTQYF. The CDR3 DNA reads as TGTGCCAGCAGCTTAGCGGAGGGAGATACGCAGTATTTT.

The chain recombines TRBV2 with TRBJ1-6; the match to TRBD1 covers 9 bases. J lost 10 bases, V lost 6 bases, and 7 bases had no gene match. This CDR3 comprises 14 residues. Germline V CDR1 and CDR2: SNHLY, FYNNEI. The CDR3, as DNA: TGTGCCAGCAGCGGTGGGGACAGGGCCTCACCCCTCCACTTT. Protein: CASSGGDRASPLHF.

The chain uses TRBV7-9 and TRBJ2-2; maybe TRBD1 (6 bases). Per germline, CDR1 SEHNR and CDR2 FQNEAQ (reference sequence). Trimming left V 3 bases short and J 6 bases short, with 11 bases between. The length of the CDR3 is 14 residues. CDR3 DNA: TGTGCCAGCAGCTTCGACAGGTGGGCCGGGGAGCTGTTTTTT. Translation: CASSFDRWAGELFF.

This chain joins TRBV5-4 and TRBJ2-1, with 12 positions matching TRBD2. With 3 bases clipped from V and 6 bases from J, the junction kept 4 bases outside the gene matches. The CDR3 is made up of 15 amino acids. Germline CDR1 SGHNT, CDR2 YYREEE (reference sequence). The chain's CDR3 is CASSSRLAGVNEQFF. CDR3 DNA sequence: TGTGCCAGCAGCTCACGACTAGCGGGAGTCAATGAGCAGTTCTTC.

This chain joins TRBV20-1 and TRBJ1-3; a possible D gene is TRBD1 (5 bases). V lost 3 bases and J 0 bases, leaving 9 bases between the germline ends. Germline-derived CDR1 and CDR2 are DFQATT and SNEGSKA (reference sequence). The CDR3 is 14 amino acids. CDR3: CSASKGDSGNTIYF. The CDR3 DNA follows: TGCAGTGCTAGTAAAGGGGACTCTGGAAACACCATATATTTT.

V gene TRBV7-8 combines with J gene TRBJ2-3; D may correspond to TRBD1 or TRBD2 (6 bases each). CDR3 length: 14 residues. Trimming stripped 5 bases from V and 4 bases from J, with 13 bases between. Per germline, CDR1 SGHVS and CDR2 FQNEAQ. CDR3 in DNA: TGTGCCAGCAGCCAGGGGAGGAGGGCAGATACGCAGTATTTT. Translated, it gives CASSQGRRADTQYF.

The chain uses TRBV9 and TRBJ1-1, with D perhaps TRBD1 (6 bases). The length of the CDR3 is 16 residues. V gave up 4 bases and J gave up 0 bases, with 16 bases separating them. Looked up from germline, CDR1 is SGDLS and CDR2 is YYNGEE. The CDR3 reads CASSPQPAGVNTEAFF. The CDR3 DNA is TGTGCCAGCAGCCCCCAACCGGCAGGGGTGAACACTGAAGCTTTCTTT. Based on the CDR3 plus reference TRBV9 and TRBJ1-1, the full variable domain is DSGVTQTPKHLITATGQRVTLRCSPRSGDLSVYWYQQSLDQGLQFLIQYYNGEERAKGNILERFSAQQFPDLHSELNLSSLELGDSALYFCASSPQPAGVNTEAFFGQGTRLTVV.

The chain carries TRBV6-5 and TRBJ1-2; 8 bases fit TRBD1. V dropped 6 bases and J dropped 12; count of bases not matched to a gene: 12. CDR3 length: 13 amino acids. CDR1 is MNHEY, CDR2 SVGAGI, per germline. The CDR3 nucleotides read TGTGCCAGCAGCCCCCCGGGACAGGACCGTCACACCTTC. Translating gives CASSPPGQDRHTF.

The V gene is TRBV27, the J gene TRBJ1-2, with D perhaps TRBD1 (5 bases). V shed 3 bases and J shed 1 base, with 12 bases lying between them. Germline values: CDR1 MNHEY, CDR2 SMNVEV (reference sequence). The CDR3 spans 15 residues. The DNA of the CDR3 is TGTGCCAGCAGTTTCGGAGGGGTTAATAACTATGGCTACACCTTC. Protein sequence: CASSFGGVNNYGYTF.

CDR3 nucleotide sequence: TGTGCCAGCAGCTCCGCGGGGGCGGGTCTGAGACGGAACACAGATACGCAGTATTTT. Translated: CASSSAGAGLRRNTDTQYF. The chain couples TRBV5-5 to TRBJ2-3; D is possibly TRBD2 (7 bases). Germline V gives CDR1 SGHKS, CDR2 YYEKEE (reference sequence). V lost 3 bases to trimming and J lost 2 bases, with 25 bases between them. This CDR3 has 19 amino acids.

The J gene is TRBJ2-5, the V gene TRBV3-1 (or the pseudogene TRBV3-2), with D possibly TRBD1 on 6 matching bases. CDR3 length: 15 amino acids. Germline CDR1 LGHDT, CDR2 YNNKEL (reference sequence). V lost 4 bases, J lost 8 bases, and 20 bases lay in between. In DNA form, the CDR3 reads TGTGCCAGCAGCCCCCGGGACAAAGGTTGGGGAACCCAGTACTTC. Its translation: CASSPRDKGWGTQYF.

The chain uses TRBV3-1 (or the pseudogene TRBV3-2) and TRBJ2-7; unclear D gene. The V end lost 6 bases, the J end lost 5 bases, and 11 bases lay between the germline ends. The CDR3 runs to 12 residues. The V gene's germline CDR1 is LGHDT and CDR2 YNNKEL (reference sequence). The CDR3 loop reads CASSRSGDEQYF. In DNA, the CDR3 is TGTGCCAGCAGTCGATCCGGAGACGAGCAGTACTTC.

The chain links TRBV2 to TRBJ1-5; D perhaps matches TRBD1 (5 bases). Germline CDR1 SNHLY, CDR2 FYNNEI. The CDR3 covers 15 residues. V shed 6 bases and J shed 0 bases, with 12 bases lying between them. For the CDR3, the DNA is TGTGCCAGCAGATGGGGCCTATATAGCAATCAGCCCCAGCATTTT. Translated, it gives CASRWGLYSNQPQHF.

This rearrangement joins TRBV6-4 to TRBJ1-5; D not certain. This CDR3 comprises 14 residues. V gave up 3 bases and J gave up 3 bases, with 9 bases separating them. Germline-derived CDR1 and CDR2 are MRHNA and SNTAGT. DNA of the CDR3: TGTGCCAGCAGTGAGCAGGCAGTCAATCAGCCCCAGCATTTT. Its translation: CASSEQAVNQPQHF.

The chain uses TRBV6-5 and TRBJ1-6; 7 bases match TRBD1. Germline-derived CDR1 and CDR2 are MNHEY and SVGAGI. V was clipped by 0 bases and J by 7 bases; unmatched bases: 6. There are 16 residues in the CDR3. CDR3 region: CASSYSIRQGNSPLHF. The CDR3 DNA reads TGTGCCAGCAGTTACTCGATTAGACAGGGAAATTCACCCCTCCACTTT.

V and J are TRBV10-3 and TRBJ1-1; D call uncertain. The CDR3 extends over 16 amino acids. V lost 0 bases to trimming and J lost 0 bases, with 11 bases between them. From germline, CDR1 is ENHRY and CDR2 SYGVKD. In DNA, the CDR3 is TGTGCCATCAGTGAGTCGACCCAGGCGTTGAACACTGAAGCTTTCTTT. Protein product: CAISESTQALNTEAFF.

V gene TRBV4-1 combines with J gene TRBJ1-2; unclear D gene. Trimming stripped 4 bases from V and 1 base from J, with 16 bases between. The germline CDR1 and CDR2 sequences are MGHRA and YSYEKL. This CDR3 is built from 16 residues. The CDR3: CASSPENRIDNYGYTF. CDR3 in DNA: TGCGCCAGCAGCCCCGAGAACAGAATTGATAACTATGGCTACACCTTC.

This clone occurred once. This chain connects TRBV5-1 to TRBJ1-5; 7 bases are shared with TRBD1. The junction had 5 bases not matched to a gene; V was cut back by 3 bases and J by 5 bases. The CDR3 totals 14 residues. Germline lookup yields CDR1 SGHRS and CDR2 YFSETQ. The CDR3 DNA reads TGCGCCAGCAGCTCGGGACAGCACGATCAGCCCCAGCATTTT. Protein product: CASSSGQHDQPQHF.

V and J are TRBV30 and TRBJ2-1; TRBD1 aligns across 10 bases. The CDR3 spans 14 residues. Germline CDR1 is GTSNPN and CDR2 is SVGIG (reference sequence). V gave up 3 bases and J gave up 8 bases; unmatched junction bases: 7. CDR3 region: CAWSRDRGVYEQFF. The CDR3 coding sequence is TGTGCCTGGAGCCGGGACAGGGGCGTATATGAGCAGTTCTTC.

The chain combines TRBV9 with TRBJ1-2, with TRBD1 matching over 8 bases. The junction had 2 bases not matched to a gene; V was cut back by 3 bases and J by 7 bases. The CDR3 is 12 residues long. The germline gives CDR1 SGDLS, CDR2 YYNGEE. The CDR3 loop reads CASSGDRFGYTF. The CDR3, as DNA: TGTGCCAGCAGCGGGGACAGGTTTGGCTACACCTTC. Looking up the rest from reference TRBV9 and TRBJ1-2 gives the full variable domain: DSGVTQTPKHLITATGQRVTLRCSPRSGDLSVYWYQQSLDQGLQFLIQYYNGEERAKGNILERFSAQQFPDLHSELNLSSLELGDSALYFCASSGDRFGYTFGSGTRLTVV.

This sequence joins TRBV4-2 and TRBJ2-1; TRBD1 matches 8 bases. Trimming cost V 4 bases and J 5 bases; bases outside gene matches: 7. Germline V gene lookup returns CDR1 LGHNA and CDR2 YNFKEQ. The CDR3 covers 15 residues. The DNA of the CDR3 is TGTGCCAGCAGCCCGTGGACAGGGAGAAACAATGAGCAGTTCTTC. It is translated as CASSPWTGRNNEQFF.

The genes are TRBV5-4 and TRBJ2-1, with D perhaps TRBD1 (6 bases). Germline V gives CDR1 SGHNT, CDR2 YYREEE (reference sequence). The CDR3 spans 14 residues. The V and J ends lost 5 bases and 2 bases respectively, with 11 bases between them. The DNA for the CDR3 is TGTGCCAGCAGAGGGGGTGGGACCTACAATGAGCAGTTCTTC. It codes for CASRGGGTYNEQFF.

The genes are TRBV15 and TRBJ2-1, with D possibly TRBD2 on 6 matching bases. The CDR3 has 16 amino acids. Germline V CDR1 and CDR2: LNHNV, YYDKDF (reference sequence). Trimming took off 3 bases at V and 7 bases at J, with 19 bases between the two ends. In nucleotides, the CDR3 is TGTGCCACCAGCAGGGGGGGTGTGGGCCCCGCTAATGAGCAGTTCTTC. Its translation: CATSRGGVGPANEQFF.

The V and J genes are TRBV5-1 and TRBJ2-1, with 9 bases identical to TRBD2. CDR1 and CDR2 (germline): SGHRS, YFSETQ. The CDR3 covers 15 residues. V trimming: 4 bases; J trimming: 1 base; junction bases outside the gene matches: 3. The chain's CDR3 is CASSDLAGSYNEQFF. In nucleotides, the CDR3 is TGCGCCAGCAGCGACCTAGCGGGATCCTACAATGAGCAGTTCTTC. Based on the CDR3 plus reference TRBV5-1 and TRBJ2-1, the full variable domain is KAGVTQTPRYLIKTRGQQVTLSCSPISGHRSVSWYQQTPGQGLQFLFEYFSETQRNKGNFPGRFSGRQFSNSRSEMNVSTLELGDSALYLCASSDLAGSYNEQFFGPGTRLTVL.